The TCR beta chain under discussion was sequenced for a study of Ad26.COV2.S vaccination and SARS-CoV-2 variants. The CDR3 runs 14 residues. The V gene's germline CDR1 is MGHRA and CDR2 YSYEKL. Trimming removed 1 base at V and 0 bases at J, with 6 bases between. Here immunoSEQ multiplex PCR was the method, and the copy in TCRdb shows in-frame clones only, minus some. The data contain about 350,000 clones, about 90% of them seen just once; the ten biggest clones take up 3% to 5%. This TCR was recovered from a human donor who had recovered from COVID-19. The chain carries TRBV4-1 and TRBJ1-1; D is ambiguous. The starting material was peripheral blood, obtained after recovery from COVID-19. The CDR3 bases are TGCGCCAGCAGCCAAGTACCATTGAACACTGAAGCTTTCTTT. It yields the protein CASSQVPLNTEAFF.